The 5 T cell receptor beta chains presented below share a single source sample, sequenced in a study of T cells expressing NK-cell markers. Reprocessing the 5' RACE reads, TCRdb reports a single entry for every CDR3 protein and omits DNA. The sample spans over 150,000 distinct CDR3 sequences; the ten largest clones claim about 39%. Sequencing input: blood T cells: a sorted CD56 or NKG2C T cell subset, CD4+ or CD8+ T cells, or bulk PBMC T cells (not recorded which). These receptors were obtained from a woman aged 50 to 65 in good health.

The chain joins TRBV4-1 to TRBJ2-1; TCRdb indicates TRBD1, and absent DNA this call remains unverified. This CDR3 region has 14 residues. CDR1 is MGHRA and CDR2 is YSYEKL in the germline V gene. The CDR3: CASSQGDPGNEQFF.

The CDR3 reads CATSRDPGQGASGYTF. The J gene is TRBJ1-2, the V gene TRBV15; TCRdb gives TRBD1 as the D gene, but with no DNA this cannot be confirmed. This CDR3 is 16 amino acids long. Germline CDR1 LNHNV, CDR2 YYDKDF (reference sequence). The variable domain in full, completed from reference TRBV15 and TRBJ1-2, reads DAMVIQNPRYQVTQFGKPVTLSCSQTLNHNVMYWYQQKSSQAPKLLFHYYDKDFNNEADTPDNFQSRRPNTSFCFLDIRSPGLGDTAMYLCATSRDPGQGASGYTFGSGTRLTVV.

J is TRBJ1-5 and V is TRBV27; TCRdb picks TRBD1, but there is no DNA to check that call. Looked up from germline, CDR1 is MNHEY and CDR2 is SMNVEV (reference sequence). The length of the CDR3 is 15 residues. The CDR3 here is CASSLTMTGNQPQHF.

The chain has TRBV6-2 or TRBV6-3 and TRBJ2-1; TCRdb picks TRBD1, but there is no DNA to check that call. This CDR3 contains 12 residues. The germline gives CDR1 MNHEY, CDR2 SVGEGT. The CDR3 here is CASTLDRNEQFF.

The V and J genes are TRBV27 and TRBJ2-4; TCRdb proposes TRBD1, but this gene call is untestable without DNA. CDR1 and CDR2 (germline): MNHEY, SMNVEV (reference sequence). The CDR3 has 15 amino acids. The CDR3 is CASSPAGTGFDIQYF.